The clone carrying this T cell receptor beta chain was counted only a few times. The CDR3 has 15 residues. Trimming removed 7 bases at V and 0 bases at J, with 17 bases between. Germline lookup yields CDR1 SQVTM and CDR2 ANQGSEA. These data belong to a study of response to subunit inactivated influenza vaccine. TCRdb ran MiXCR on the RT-PCR reads and lists one entry per CDR3 protein. The data show about 780,000 distinct CDR3 sequences, about 18% seen once. The starting material was PBMCs from blood, obtained around 5 days after vaccination. The TCR originated in a man aged 45-65 years who received an inactivated influenza vaccine. The V gene is TRBV29-1, the J gene TRBJ2-3; D may be TRBD1 or TRBD2 (5 bases each). This chain's CDR3 is CSAGTWGGSTDTQYF. Written as DNA, the CDR3 is TGCAGCGCGGGGACCTGGGGTGGAAGCACAGATACGCAGTATTTT.